The 7 T cell receptor beta chains given below trace back to one sample, sequenced in a study of early T cells in non-severe SARS-CoV-2 infection (dated by TCRdb to 2020 to 2022). Library preparation employed 5' RACE. TCRdb names NextSeq 500 as the instrument used. TCRdb passed the public sequencing reads through fastp at Q25 and MiXCR, retaining productive beta sequences. Rows with one shared CDR3 protein collapse into an entry with the most common genes and DNA. This sample holds 25,000 to 30,000 distinct CDR3 sequences; about 4.5% were observed only once. About 9.4% of the sample lies in the top ten. Material: whole blood. The receptors stem from an adult who was a healthcare worker with PCR-confirmed SARS-CoV-2 infection or an uninfected control (not recorded which).

This clonotype was observed at least ten times. The CDR3 DNA is TGTGCCAGCAGTTTCGCCGGGGAATACGAGCAGTACTTC. The encoded protein is CASSFAGEYEQYF. The chain couples TRBV27 to TRBJ2-7; D is perhaps TRBD2 (5 bases). Germline CDR1 is MNHEY and CDR2 is SMNVEV (reference sequence). The V end lost 3 bases, the J end lost 4 bases, and 10 bases lay between the germline ends. The CDR3 runs 13 residues.

This clonotype was seen at least ten times. The chain combines TRBV6-2 or TRBV6-3 with TRBJ2-6; D ambiguous. The CDR3 is 15 residues long. Germline CDR1 reads MNHEY; CDR2 reads SVGEGT. V was pared by 2 bases and J by 2 bases, with 7 bases between. CDR3 in DNA: TGTGCCAGCAGTTACCCTCACCCTGGGGCCAACGTCCTGACTTTC. Protein: CASSYPHPGANVLTF.

This clonotype was picked up a small number of times. V usage is TRBV29-1 and J usage is TRBJ1-2, with TRBD1 matching over 11 bases. CDR3 size: 12 residues. Germline CDR1 reads SQVTM; CDR2 reads ANQGSEA. The ends lost 7 bases at V and 6 bases at J; junction bases unmatched: 4. The CDR3: CSAGQGADGYTF. DNA for the CDR3: TGCAGCGCTGGACAGGGGGCGGATGGCTACACCTTC.

This clonotype was recorded many times. This chain uses TRBV27 with TRBJ2-1; tentatively, D is TRBD2 (5 bases). Trimming shortened V by 5 bases and J by 15 bases, and 14 bases separated the two germline ends. This CDR3 comprises 11 residues. The germline V gene encodes CDR1 MNHEY and CDR2 SMNVEV (reference sequence). CDR3 in amino acids: CASSATGKAFF. DNA of the CDR3: TGTGCCAGCAGTGCCACCGGGAAGGCGTTCTTC.

This clonotype was counted at least ten times. The chain is built from TRBV2 and TRBJ1-2; D ambiguous. Deletions cut 6 bases from V and 5 bases from J, with 13 bases between. CDR1 and CDR2 from the germline V gene are SNHLY and FYNNEI. The CDR3 is 13 amino acids. The CDR3 DNA reads as TGTGCCAGCAGCGCCCTAGGCTCATATGGCTACACCTTC. It is translated as CASSALGSYGYTF.

In this sample, this clonotype turned up many times. This chain uses TRBV29-1 with TRBJ2-6; 9 positions agree with TRBD1. V dropped 4 bases and J dropped 3; count of bases not matched to a gene: 7. Germline V gene lookup returns CDR1 SQVTM and CDR2 ANQGSEA. This CDR3 spans 16 amino acids. This CDR3 reads CSVGRGQGDGANVLTF. The DNA of the CDR3 is TGCAGCGTTGGTCGGGGACAGGGCGATGGGGCCAACGTCCTGACTTTC. The variable domain in full, completed from reference TRBV29-1 and TRBJ2-6, reads SAVISQKPSRDICQRGTSLTIQCQVDSQVTMMFWYRQQPGQSLTLIATANQGSEATYESGFVIDKFPISRPNLTFSTLTVSNMSPEDSSIYLCSVGRGQGDGANVLTFGAGSRLTVL.

This clonotype was detected many times. V and J are TRBV12-3 or TRBV12-4 and TRBJ1-1, with TRBD1 as a possible D gene (6 bases). This CDR3 has 13 amino acids. Trimming left V 3 bases short and J 5 bases short, with 10 bases between. This CDR3 reads CASSLKGVTEAFF. In DNA form, the CDR3 reads TGTGCCAGCAGTTTGAAGGGGGTTACTGAAGCTTTCTTT.